These T cell receptor beta chains were read from a single sample in a study of T cells in Graves' hyperthyroidism and ophthalmopathy. Via MiXCR, TCRdb re-called the multiplex PCR reads, giving one row per CDR3 protein. Among about 520,000 distinct CDR3 sequences listed, less than 25% were seen once. The specimen sequenced was blood. Receptors originate from a young man with Graves' hyperthyroidism. CDR3s include the opening cysteine and the closing phenylalanine or tryptophan. A D gene is named only where the DNA matches it firmly. Clone size appears in some rows only: once, few, many, or a class for an expanded clone.

>-|TRBJ2-7|many|TRBV5-1|16
CASSDPSQGDLYEQYF
TGCGCCAGCAGCGACCCTTCACAAGGGGACCTCTACGAGCAGTACTTC
>-|TRBJ2-5|many|TRBV6-1|12
CASSESHGTQYF
TGTGCCAGCAGTGAATCCCATGGGACCCAGTACTTC
>-|TRBJ2-5|many|TRBV6-5|16
CASSYIWATGRETQYF
TGTGCCAGCAGTTATATATGGGCCACAGGGAGGGAGACCCAGTACTTC
>TRBD1|TRBJ2-5|-|TRBV6-1|15
CASTQGQGFQETQYF
TGTGCCAGCACCCAGGGACAGGGGTTCCAAGAGACCCAGTACTTC
>-|TRBJ1-1|many|TRBV5-4|14
CASSLEQENTEAFF
TGTGCCAGCAGCTTAGAACAAGAGAACACTGAAGCTTTCTTT
>TRBD2|TRBJ2-5|many|TRBV15|15
CATSRNLGGSETQYF
TGTGCCACCAGCAGAAACCTCGGGGGGTCAGAGACCCAGTACTTC
>-|TRBJ1-1|many|TRBV9|13
CASSVGRNTEAFF
TGTGCCAGCAGCGTAGGGAGGAACACTGAAGCTTTCTTT
>-|TRBJ1-3|many|TRBV28|12
CASSFLGDTIYF
TGTGCCAGCAGTTTTCTCGGGGACACCATATATTTT
>-|TRBJ1-2|many|TRBV6-1|12
CASSDEGSGYTF
TGTGCCAGCAGTGACGAGGGATCCGGCTACACCTTC
>-|TRBJ1-1|many|TRBV6-5|16
CASSSKPGAMNTEAFF
TGTGCCAGCAGTTCTAAGCCGGGAGCCATGAACACTGAAGCTTTCTTT
>-|TRBJ2-7|-|TRBV29-1|11
CSSRDGYEQCF
TGCAGCTCCCGGGACGGCTACGAGCAGTGCTTC
>-|TRBJ1-1|many|TRBV12-3/TRBV12-4|13
CATKGMGYTEAFF
TGTGCCACCAAAGGTATGGGTTACACTGAAGCTTTCTTT
>-|TRBJ2-7|many|TRBV7-9|14
CASSPGTNAGEQYF
TGTGCCAGCAGCCCGGGAACAAACGCGGGGGAGCAGTACTTC
>-|TRBJ2-1|-|TRBV5-1|16
CASSLAPPPPYNEQFF
TGCGCCAGCAGCTTGGCCCCGCCGCCCCCCTACAATGAGCAGTTCTTC
>-|TRBJ1-2|-|TRBV6-1|15
CASSEAPISGYGYTF
TGTGCCAGCAGTGAAGCCCCCATCTCCGGCTATGGTTACACCTTC
>-|TRBJ2-5|-|TRBV12-3/TRBV12-4|13
CASSPGSQGTQYF
TGTGCCAGCAGTCCGGGATCTCAGGGGACCCAGTACTTC
>-|TRBJ2-7|-|TRBV6-2/TRBV6-3|14
CASSRRGSPYEQYF
TGTGCCAGCAGCCGGCGAGGCAGTCCCTACGAGCAGTACTTC
>-|TRBJ1-5|-|TRBV30|15
CAWNSGTAGDQPQHF
TGTGCCTGGAACTCCGGGACGGCCGGGGATCAGCCCCAGCATTTT
>-|TRBJ1-2|many|TRBV25-1|14
CASSEQGSLYGYTF
TGTGCCAGCAGTGAACAAGGCAGCCTCTATGGCTACACCTTC
>-|TRBJ2-7|-|TRBV4-1|14
CATSAGGRSYEQYF
TGCGCCACCAGCGCTGGGGGGCGCTCCTACGAGCAGTACTTC
>-|TRBJ1-2|-|TRBV6-1|14
CASSELEGPYGYTF
TGTGCCAGCAGTGAACTGGAGGGACCCTATGGCTACACCTTC
>-|TRBJ2-7|-|TRBV28|13
CASTLEGPYEQYF
TGTGCCAGCACCCTAGAGGGTCCCTACGAGCAGTACTTC
>-|TRBJ1-5|-|TRBV28|16
CASRPTGGNSNQPQHF
TGTGCCAGCAGGCCTACCGGGGGGAATAGCAATCAGCCCCAGCATTTT
>-|TRBJ1-2|-|TRBV12-3/TRBV12-4|11
CASSLIGGYTF
TGTGCCAGCAGTCTTATAGGCGGCTACACCTTC
>-|TRBJ1-1|-|TRBV12-5|16
CASGLPQDFLNTEAFF
TGTGCTAGTGGTTTGCCTCAGGACTTTCTGAACACTGAAGCTTTCTTT
>-|TRBJ1-5|-|TRBV4-2|17
CASSQDMVGRSGQPQHF
TGTGCCAGCAGCCAAGATATGGTGGGAAGGAGCGGGCAGCCCCAGCATTTT
>-|TRBJ1-5|few|TRBV6-1|15
CASSEAGRSNQPQHF
TGTGCCAGCAGTGAGGCAGGGAGGAGCAATCAGCCCCAGCATTTT
>-|TRBJ2-5|-|TRBV19|14
CASSLTGFQETQYF
TGTGCCAGTAGTTTAACCGGATTCCAAGAGACCCAGTACTTC
>-|TRBJ2-6|-|TRBV5-1|16
CASSSGRSSGANVLTF
TGCGCCAGCAGCTCGGGACGGAGCTCTGGGGCCAACGTCCTGACTTTC
>TRBD2|TRBJ2-7|-|TRBV5-1|17
CASSRTSGRLSSYEQYF
TGCGCCAGCAGCCGGACTAGCGGGAGACTTAGTTCCTACGAGCAGTACTTC
>-|TRBJ1-1|many|TRBV28|13
CASSSEWGTEAFF
TGTGCCAGCAGCTCCGAATGGGGCACTGAAGCTTTCTTT
>-|TRBJ2-7|once|TRBV7-2|15
CASSSGGTGSYEQYF
TGTGCCAGCAGCTCGGGAGGGACAGGCTCCTACGAGCAGTACTTC
>-|TRBJ2-5|few|TRBV7-7|10
CASGEETQYF
TGTGCTAGCGGAGAAGAGACCCAGTACTTC
>-|TRBJ2-2|-|TRBV6-4|14
CASTPDQNTGELFF
TGTGCCAGCACCCCGGACCAGAACACCGGGGAGCTGTTTTTT
>-|TRBJ1-1|-|TRBV7-9|12
CASSLRGVGAFF
TGTGCCAGCAGCTTAAGAGGGGTCGGAGCTTTCTTT
>-|TRBJ2-7|many|TRBV6-1|14
CASSEARAPYEQYF
TGTGCCAGCAGTGAAGCCAGGGCCCCCTACGAGCAGTACTTC